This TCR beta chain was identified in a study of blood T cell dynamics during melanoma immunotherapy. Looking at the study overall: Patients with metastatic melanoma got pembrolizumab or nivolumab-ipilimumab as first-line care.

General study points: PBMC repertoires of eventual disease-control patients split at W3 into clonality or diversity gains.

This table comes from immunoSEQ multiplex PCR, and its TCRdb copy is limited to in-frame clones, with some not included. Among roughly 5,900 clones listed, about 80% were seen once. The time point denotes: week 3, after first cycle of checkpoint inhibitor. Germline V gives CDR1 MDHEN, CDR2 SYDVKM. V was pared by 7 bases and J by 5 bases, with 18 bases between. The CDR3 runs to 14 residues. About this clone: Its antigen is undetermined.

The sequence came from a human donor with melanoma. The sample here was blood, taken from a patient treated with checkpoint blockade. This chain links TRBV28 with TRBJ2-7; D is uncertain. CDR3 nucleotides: TGTGCCAGCACCGACACAAACCTCCTCCACGAGCAGTACTTC. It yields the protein CASTDTNLLHEQYF.